This T cell receptor beta chain originates from a study of T cells after yellow fever vaccination (dated by TCRdb to the late 2010s). About the investigation overall: The SMART-Seq v4 Ultra Low Input RNA kit was used to prepare libraries from fractions with low cell numbers. Two healthy male donors made up the cohort, one aged 18 to 29 years and the other aged 30 to 40 years. Bulk TCR alpha and beta repertoires were sequenced longitudinally to track T-cell clones before and after primary and booster YFV17D yellow fever vaccination. Blood samples were taken at several timepoints before and after primary and secondary immunization, and bulk PBMC replicates and cell subsets were isolated. On the study overall, not on this receptor specifically: After the booster, most of the clones that had expanded following primary vaccination were detected again (roughly 96% of CD4 and 85% to 90% of CD8), which suggests that memory was broadly maintained. Computational filtering was needed because FACS-sorted repertoires could contain abundant contaminating clonotypes from the bulk population. Because only two donors were included in the study, the extent to which the findings can be generalized is limited. A small share of clonotypes occurred in both CD4 and CD8 compartments, likely arising from convergent recombination. Compared with the primary T-cell response, the secondary T-cell response was faster but weaker, reaching its peak on day 5 rather than on day 15.

TCR cDNA was made using 5'RACE template switching, a step that added a universal primer site and unique molecular identifiers. Priming of cDNA synthesis was performed from both the TCR alpha and TCR beta constant segments. Library amplification involved two PCR steps, and the second step added sample barcodes and sequencing adapters. Libraries were sequenced on Illumina HiSeq 2500 (2x100 bp) or NovaSeq (2x150 bp). The paper's data handling went like this. MIGEC was used to demultiplex reads and collapse the reads into UMI consensus sequences, and MiXCR was used for V(D)J alignment. Vaccine-responding clonotypes were defined with edgeR using replicate PBMC samples, requiring FDR below 0.01 and a log2 fold change above 5 up to day 15. Each bulk clonotype received a CD4 or CD8 identity based on whether the sequenced CD4 or CD8 repertoire contained that clonotype at higher abundance. TCRdb ran its own pipeline on the public reads, namely fastp trimming at Q25 and MiXCR clone calling, and kept in-frame beta chains. Each CDR3 protein gets just one entry, which takes the most common genes and DNA from the rows behind it. None of the V and J calls come from the authors' own analysis; TCRdb made them. The sample table lists 600,000 to 750,000 distinct CDR3 sequences, around 12% of them with a count of one. Jointly, the top ten make up about 15% of the sample.

This clonotype was detected a few times. The antigen it binds to is not known. Per-nucleotide qualities are absent, and no much larger clonotype sits a single base away. According to the study, the label for this sample's treatment or condition signals: live attenuated yellow fever vaccine strain. At every blood-draw timepoint, two biological replicates of bulk PBMCs were collected. A standard Ficoll-Paque protocol was used to isolate PBMCs from peripheral blood. RNA was extracted with TriZol from bulk PBMCs, CD4 and CD8 fractions, and dextramer-positive and dextramer-negative fractions. Measured from the cysteine to the phenylalanine, the CDR3 is 15 residues long. The read is trimmed to its CDR3 DNA, 45 bases read in frame from base 1. V is cut by 1 base and J by 14 bases, and the space between the germline ends is 18 bases. CDR1 and CDR2 are drawn from the germline V gene: SGHTA, FQGNSA.

Material: PBMCs, obtained on the day of the yellow fever booster vaccination. This receptor was obtained from a man in his thirties or forties who received the YFV17D yellow fever vaccine. Rearrangement joined TRBV7-2 to TRBJ1-6; TRBD1 is a possible D gene, resting on 5 matching bases. The DNA is as follows: TGTGCCAGCAGCTTAGACGGGGCCGGGGCGCGGGCCCTCCACTTT. It encodes CASSLDGAGARALHF.